These T cell receptor beta chains were read from a single sample in a study of cytomegalovirus exposure and HLA in healthy donors. Libraries were prepared by immunoSEQ multiplex PCR; TCRdb keeps only in-frame clonotypes and omits some of them. The sample lists some 110,000 clones, over 60% occurring once. Sequencing was performed on PBMCs. The receptors here all came from a woman aged 18-30 years in good health and CMV-seropositive. Each CDR3 is given with its conserved first and last residue. D genes are given only for firm matches. The size of a clone is reported for some rows only, either as once, few or many, or as a class for expanded clones.

TRBV11-2	.	TRBJ2-3	TRBD2	CASSMGLVYAQYF	TGTGCCAGCAGCATGGGACTAGTCTATGCGCAGTATTTT
TRBV6-1	few	TRBJ1-5	.	CASSVDRGPQHF	TGTGCCAGCAGTGTGGATAGGGGGCCCCAGCATTTT
TRBV28	.	TRBJ2-7	.	CASSFRARAYEQYF	TGTGCCAGCAGTTTCAGAGCGAGAGCCTACGAGCAGTACTTC
TRBV2	.	TRBJ1-1	TRBD1	CAGNRGQGTEAFF	TGTGCCGGTAATAGGGGACAGGGCACTGAAGCTTTCTTT
TRBV2	.	TRBJ1-2	TRBD1	CASTSTGGANYGYTF	TGTGCCAGCACTTCCACAGGGGGCGCTAACTATGGCTACACCTTC
TRBV6-4	.	TRBJ2-3	.	CASSAFRSDTQYF	TGTGCCAGCAGTGCCTTTCGAAGCGATACGCAGTATTTT
TRBV10-3	.	TRBJ1-2	TRBD1	CAISGTGGDYGYTF	TGTGCCATCAGTGGAACAGGGGGGGACTATGGCTACACCTTC
TRBV5-1	.	TRBJ1-1	.	CASSLKGVRTEAFF	TGCGCCAGCAGCTTGAAAGGGGTGAGAACTGAAGCTTTCTTT
TRBV6-5	.	TRBJ1-1	.	CASSYNTAGTEAFF	TGTGCCAGCAGTTACAACACAGCAGGCACTGAAGCTTTCTTT
TRBV5-1	.	TRBJ2-7	TRBD2	CASSREGGRAAEQYF	TGCGCCAGCAGCCGGGAGGGCGGGAGGGCAGCCGAGCAGTACTTC
TRBV5-6	few	TRBJ1-3	.	CASSNRAGNTIYF	TGTGCCAGCAGCAACAGGGCTGGAAACACCATATATTTT
TRBV5-8	.	TRBJ2-7	TRBD1	CASSTYQGAISYEQYF	TGTGCCAGCAGCACCTACCAGGGGGCCATCTCCTACGAGCAGTACTTC
TRBV7-6	.	TRBJ2-7	.	CASSLGTVYEQYF	TGTGCCAGCAGCTTAGGCACAGTCTACGAGCAGTACTTC
TRBV6-1	.	TRBJ1-3	TRBD1	CASGETGGNTIYF	TGTGCCAGCGGGGAGACAGGGGGAAACACCATATATTTT
TRBV7-9	.	TRBJ1-1	TRBD1	CASSPGGSLNTEAFF	TGTGCCAGCAGCCCAGGGGGAAGCCTGAACACTGAAGCTTTCTTT
TRBV5-4	.	TRBJ2-4	.	CASSDGLAKNIQYF	TGTGCCAGCAGCGATGGACTGGCCAAAAACATTCAGTACTTC
TRBV9	.	TRBJ1-2	.	CASSSSYRIFNYGYTF	TGTGCCAGCAGCTCCTCCTACAGGATTTTTAACTATGGCTACACCTTC
TRBV6-1	.	TRBJ2-1	TRBD2	CASSARLAGEGEQFF	TGTGCCAGCAGTGCCCGACTAGCGGGAGAAGGTGAGCAGTTCTTC
TRBV2	.	TRBJ1-5	TRBD1	CASRGQGDQPQHF	TGTGCCAGCAGGGGACAGGGGGATCAGCCCCAGCATTTT
TRBV10-3	.	TRBJ2-1	TRBD1	CASRNHRQGGNEQFF	TGTGCCAGCCGCAACCATCGACAGGGGGGCAATGAGCAGTTCTTC
TRBV19	.	TRBJ2-5	.	CASRPSPPTRGWETQYF	TGTGCCAGTAGGCCTTCCCCCCCGACCCGCGGTTGGGAGACCCAGTACTTC
TRBV6-6	.	TRBJ2-7	TRBD2	CASSSTLAASYEQYF	TGTGCCAGCAGTTCCACTCTAGCGGCCTCCTACGAGCAGTACTTC
TRBV11-2	.	TRBJ2-7	.	CASSLEFVAVTYEQYF	TGTGCCAGCAGCTTAGAATTCGTGGCGGTTACCTACGAGCAGTACTTC
TRBV6-4	.	TRBJ2-1	TRBD2	CASSAGGSSYNEQFF	TGTGCCAGCAGTGCAGGCGGGAGCTCCTACAATGAGCAGTTCTTC
TRBV5-6	.	TRBJ2-7	TRBD2	CASSLGAGSYEQYF	TGTGCCAGCAGCTTAGGAGCGGGGTCCTACGAGCAGTACTTC
TRBV27	.	TRBJ1-2	TRBD1	CASGTPSRQGADGYTF	TGTGCCAGCGGAACTCCGTCTAGACAGGGGGCAGATGGCTACACCTTC